This T cell receptor beta chain was recovered during a study of blood T cell repertoires in COVID-19. The germline CDR1 and CDR2 sequences are LGHDT and YNNKEL (reference sequence). This CDR3 region has 14 residues. V was pared by 4 bases and J by 2 bases, with 4 bases of the junction left unmatched. In the source study's methods: Amplification with reference gene primers provided the estimates of nucleated cell counts. The repertoire was sequenced with immunoSEQ multiplex PCR; TCRdb's copy has only in-frame clones and lacks some. The DNA gave D and trimming, while V, J and clone size come from that table. The sample records some 250,000 clones, approximately 88% being singletons.

The V gene is TRBV3-1 (or the pseudogene TRBV3-2), the J gene TRBJ1-1, with 7 bases matching TRBD1. Sequenced material: peripheral blood. This clonotype was sampled from a man aged 35 to 55 with acute or convalescent COVID-19. CDR3 amino acids: CASSRRQGNTEAFF. CDR3 nucleotide sequence: TGTGCCAGCAGCCGCCGACAGGGAAACACTGAAGCTTTCTTT.